Listed below are T cell receptor beta chains from one sample, sequenced in a study of blood T cell repertoires in COVID-19. The assay was immunoSEQ multiplex PCR, and TCRdb's table has in-frame clones only and misses some. The table has 210,000 or so clones, around 82% seen once. Specimen: PBMCs or T cells enriched from blood (not recorded which). The receptors here all came from a man aged 30-40 years with acute COVID-19. Each CDR3 is given with its conserved first and last residue. A D gene is named only where the DNA matches it firmly. Some rows mark clone size as missing; the rest say once, few, many or name a class of expanded clone.

clone size | CDR3 length | J gene | D gene | V gene | CDR3 protein | CDR3 DNA
- | 13 | TRBJ1-6 | TRBD1 | TRBV27 | CASSTPTGAALHF | TGTGCCAGCAGTACACCGACAGGGGCGGCCCTCCACTTT
- | 13 | TRBJ1-1 | - | TRBV30 | CAWTGSSFSEAFF | TGTGCCTGGACAGGGTCCTCATTCTCAGAAGCTTTCTTT
- | 20 | TRBJ1-6 | TRBD1 | TRBV4-1 | CASSQYPGQTQTSYNSPLHF | TGCGCCAGCAGCCAGTACCCGGGACAGACGCAAACTTCCTATAATTCACCCCTCCACTTT
- | 14 | TRBJ2-5 | TRBD1 | TRBV6-5 | CASRQGTGRETQYF | TGTGCCAGCAGACAAGGGACAGGGCGGGAGACCCAGTACTTC
- | 13 | TRBJ1-1 | - | TRBV3-1/TRBV3-2 | CASSQPERTEAFF | TGTGCCAGCAGCCAACCAGAAAGAACTGAAGCTTTCTTT
many | 13 | TRBJ1-2 | - | TRBV7-2 | CASSLEGLRGYTF | TGTGCCAGCAGCTTAGAGGGGTTGCGCGGCTACACCTTC
once | 14 | TRBJ2-2 | TRBD1 | TRBV30 | CAWSDDRVTGELFF | TGTGCCTGGAGTGACGACAGGGTAACCGGGGAGCTGTTTTTT
- | 17 | TRBJ2-7 | - | TRBV6-2/TRBV6-3 | CASSYPSDTLGAYEQYF | TGTGCCAGCAGTTACCCAAGTGACACCCTCGGGGCCTACGAGCAGTACTTC
- | 14 | TRBJ1-1 | - | TRBV6-5 | CASSPDYMNTEAFF | TGTGCCAGCAGCCCAGATTACATGAACACTGAAGCTTTCTTT
- | 15 | TRBJ2-1 | TRBD1 | TRBV5-1 | CASSPGQGAVNEQFF | TGCGCCAGCAGCCCAGGACAGGGGGCGGTCAATGAGCAGTTCTTC
- | 13 | TRBJ2-5 | - | TRBV5-1 | CASSFSQQETQYF | TGCGCCAGCAGCTTTTCACAGCAAGAGACCCAGTACTTC
- | 13 | TRBJ1-1 | - | TRBV19 | CASSIQFDTEAFF | TGTGCCAGTAGTATTCAGTTTGACACTGAAGCTTTCTTT
- | 14 | TRBJ2-2 | TRBD1 | TRBV2 | CASSKQGAAGELFF | TGTGCCAGCTCCAAACAGGGGGCTGCCGGGGAGCTGTTTTTT
- | 15 | TRBJ2-5 | TRBD1 | TRBV18 | CASSPRGRTGETQYF | TGTGCCAGCTCACCACGAGGGCGGACAGGTGAAACCCAGTACTTC
- | 14 | TRBJ1-5 | - | TRBV12-5 | CASGLQDFIQPQHF | TGTGCTAGTGGTTTGCAGGATTTCATCCAGCCCCAGCATTTT
- | 14 | TRBJ1-2 | - | TRBV3-1/TRBV3-2 | CASSRAEGRYGYTF | TGTGCCAGCAGCCGAGCCGAGGGCAGGTATGGCTACACCTTC
- | 14 | TRBJ1-1 | - | TRBV10-1 | CASSERRANAEAFF | TGCGCCAGCAGTGAGAGGCGAGCGAACGCTGAAGCTTTCTTT
once | 13 | TRBJ1-5 | - | TRBV28 | CASIPGEGQPQHF | TGTGCCAGCATCCCAGGGGAAGGTCAGCCCCAGCATTTT
- | 16 | TRBJ1-2 | - | TRBV7-2 | CASSLEPGRGPDGYTF | TGTGCCAGCAGCTTAGAACCCGGGAGGGGACCAGACGGCTACACCTTC
- | 19 | TRBJ1-1 | - | TRBV3-1/TRBV3-2 | CASSQERIQSLRMNTEAFF | TGTGCCAGCAGCCAAGAGCGGATCCAGAGCCTCCGCATGAACACTGAAGCTTTCTTT
- | 17 | TRBJ1-4 | TRBD1 | TRBV4-1 | CASSQLGQGVSNEKLFF | TGCGCCAGCAGCCAATTGGGACAGGGGGTCTCTAATGAAAAACTGTTTTTT
- | 15 | TRBJ1-1 | - | TRBV5-4 | CASSLLSSMNTEAFF | TGTGCCAGCAGCTTGTTGTCCAGTATGAACACTGAAGCTTTCTTT
few | 15 | TRBJ2-2 | TRBD1 | TRBV2 | CASSPTGLNTGELFF | TGTGCCAGCAGTCCGACAGGGCTGAACACCGGGGAGCTGTTTTTT
- | 15 | TRBJ1-4 | TRBD1 | TRBV4-1 | CASSRTGTGIEKLFF | TGCGCCAGCAGCCGAACCGGGACAGGGATTGAAAAACTGTTTTTT
once | 11 | TRBJ1-2 | - | TRBV5-6 | CASSFGDGYTF | TGTGCCAGCAGCTTCGGGGATGGCTACACCTTC
- | 11 | TRBJ1-2 | - | TRBV29-1 | CSANSNYGYTF | TGCAGCGCCAACTCTAACTATGGCTACACCTTC
- | 15 | TRBJ1-2 | TRBD1 | TRBV6-5 | CASRSNRGSNYGYTF | TGTGCCAGCAGATCCAACAGGGGGTCAAACTATGGCTACACCTTC
- | 13 | TRBJ1-2 | TRBD1 | TRBV29-1 | CSVEEQGAQGYTF | TGCAGCGTTGAAGAACAGGGGGCACAAGGCTACACCTTC
once | 12 | TRBJ2-7 | - | TRBV10-1 | CASSQGSHEQYF | TGCGCCAGCAGTCAGGGGTCCCACGAGCAGTACTTC
- | 18 | TRBJ1-2 | TRBD1 | TRBV11-2 | CASSPGQGGNSPNYGYTF | TGTGCCAGCAGCCCAGGACAGGGAGGGAATTCGCCTAACTATGGCTACACCTTC
- | 16 | TRBJ1-2 | - | TRBV7-9 | CASSLSEGLANYGYTF | TGTGCCAGCAGCTTATCAGAGGGTCTAGCTAACTATGGCTACACCTTC
- | 14 | TRBJ2-7 | - | TRBV7-3 | CASSSGLNSYEQYF | TGTGCCAGCAGCTCGGGACTGAACTCCTACGAGCAGTACTTC
- | 14 | TRBJ2-1 | TRBD2 | TRBV4-2 | CASSHSGGGNEQFF | TGTGCCAGCAGCCATAGCGGGGGGGGGAATGAGCAGTTCTTC
- | 14 | TRBJ2-2 | TRBD1 | TRBV10-3 | CAIRGTANTGELFF | TGTGCCATCAGGGGGACAGCGAACACCGGGGAGCTGTTTTTT
few | 17 | TRBJ2-2 | TRBD1 | TRBV5-5 | CASSPWTGSPNTGELFF | TGTGCCAGCAGCCCCTGGACAGGGTCCCCGAACACCGGGGAGCTGTTTTTT
many | 12 | TRBJ1-1 | - | TRBV29-1 | CSVVEGETEAFF | TGCAGCGTTGTGGAAGGGGAAACGGAAGCTTTCTTT
- | 16 | TRBJ1-4 | - | TRBV10-3 | CAISEWEASANEKLFF | TGTGCCATCAGTGAGTGGGAGGCGAGTGCTAATGAAAAACTGTTTTTT
- | 15 | TRBJ1-1 | - | TRBV10-3 | CAIRPAGTKNTEAFF | TGTGCCATCAGGCCTGCCGGGACAAAGAACACTGAAGCTTTCTTT
- | 15 | TRBJ2-3 | TRBD2 | TRBV7-3 | CASSFLAGGTDTQYF | TGTGCCAGCAGCTTTCTAGCGGGGGGAACAGATACGCAGTATTTT
- | 15 | TRBJ1-2 | TRBD1 | TRBV5-4 | CASRDPGGPSGGYTF | TGTGCCAGTCGGGACCCAGGGGGCCCAAGTGGTGGCTACACCTTC
- | 14 | TRBJ1-3 | - | TRBV13 | CASTTDSSGNTIYF | TGTGCCAGCACCACGGACAGCTCTGGAAACACCATATATTTT
once | 13 | TRBJ1-2 | - | TRBV25-1 | CASDEGGSYGYTF | TGTGCCAGCGACGAGGGGGGGAGCTATGGCTACACCTTC
- | 16 | TRBJ1-6 | - | TRBV5-4 | CASSSTRGAVDSPLHF | TGTGCCAGCAGCTCGACTCGGGGGGCGGTGGATTCACCCCTCCACTTT
- | 16 | TRBJ1-1 | TRBD1 | TRBV3-1/TRBV3-2 | CASSQDGTGMKTEAFF | TGTGCCAGCAGCCAAGATGGGACAGGGATGAAAACTGAAGCTTTCTTT
- | 16 | TRBJ1-6 | TRBD1 | TRBV2 | CASSQTGAATNSPLHF | TGTGCCAGCAGTCAAACAGGGGCCGCTACAAATTCACCCCTCCACTTT
- | 15 | TRBJ1-4 | - | TRBV5-1 | CASSLEGTTNEKLFF | TGCGCCAGCAGCTTGGAGGGGACAACTAATGAAAAACTGTTTTTT
- | 15 | TRBJ1-2 | TRBD1 | TRBV4-1 | CASSQGDRGDYGYTF | TGCGCCAGCAGCCAAGGGGACAGGGGGGACTATGGCTACACCTTC
- | 15 | TRBJ2-5 | - | TRBV2 | CASTAARGSRETQYF | TGTGCCAGCACAGCTGCGCGGGGCTCCCGTGAGACCCAGTACTTC
- | 13 | TRBJ1-3 | - | TRBV2 | CASRSQAGNTIYF | TGTGCCAGCAGGTCGCAGGCTGGAAACACCATATATTTT
- | 15 | TRBJ2-7 | TRBD1 | TRBV19 | CASSIEQGGAYEQYF | TGTGCCAGTAGTATTGAACAGGGGGGAGCCTACGAGCAGTACTTC
once | 13 | TRBJ1-1 | TRBD1 | TRBV6-5 | CASSDRRNTEAFF | TGTGCCAGCTCGGACAGGAGAAACACTGAAGCTTTCTTT
few | 14 | TRBJ2-2 | - | TRBV28 | CASRTSRKAGELFF | TGTGCCAGCAGGACTTCCCGAAAGGCCGGGGAGCTGTTTTTT
- | 14 | TRBJ2-5 | - | TRBV18 | CASSPGAPRETQYF | TGTGCCAGCTCACCAGGGGCCCCTAGGGAGACCCAGTACTTC
- | 14 | TRBJ2-3 | TRBD1 | TRBV19 | CASGRWQGEDTQYF | TGTGCCAGTGGACGGTGGCAGGGGGAAGATACGCAGTATTTT
- | 13 | TRBJ2-3 | - | TRBV28 | CATSGSNLDTQYF | TGTGCCACCTCGGGTTCTAACCTAGATACGCAGTATTTT
- | 15 | TRBJ1-5 | TRBD1 | TRBV19 | CASSIRGQGDQPQHF | TGTGCCAGTAGTATTCGGGGACAGGGAGATCAGCCCCAGCATTTT
- | 16 | TRBJ2-3 | TRBD2 | TRBV27 | CASSSGLAGRTDTQYF | TGTGCCAGCAGCTCGGGACTAGCGGGACGAACAGATACGCAGTATTTT
- | 14 | TRBJ2-1 | - | TRBV5-6 | CATHFGGAQSEQFF | TGTGCCACCCACTTTGGGGGGGCACAAAGTGAGCAGTTCTTC